This T cell receptor (beta chain) was identified during a study of blood T cell repertoires in COVID-19. The V and J ends lost 5 bases and 2 bases respectively, with 5 bases between them. CDR1 is SGHTA and CDR2 is FQGNSA in the germline V gene. This CDR3 contains 12 residues. Clones were sequenced by immunoSEQ multiplex PCR, and TCRdb holds only the in-frame ones, with some missing. Of about 68,000 clones listed, 75% to 95% are singletons. V usage is TRBV7-2 and J usage is TRBJ2-3; D uncertain. The clonotype originates from a human donor in a cohort sampled during active COVID-19. Sequencing was performed on peripheral blood. The CDR3 here is CASSTYTDTQYF. The CDR3 nucleotides are TGTGCCAGCAGCACCTACACAGATACGCAGTATTTT.